This passage covers 13 T cell receptor beta chains from one sample sequenced in a study of blood T cells in healthy people across ages. Primers used in a second PCR of roughly 7 to 12 cycles were a sample-barcoded 5' primer and a J-beta primer mix. TCRdb itself ran the 5' RACE reads through MiXCR, one entry per CDR3 protein. The sample lists about 1.4 million distinct CDR3 sequences, roughly 64% seen once, with 6.5% to 8% in the top ten. Source material: blood. Receptors originate from a man between 18 and 29 years old in good health.

Written as DNA, the CDR3 is TGCAGCGTTTCCGACAGGGGGGTCTGGTACGAGCAGTACTTC. This translates into CSVSDRGVWYEQYF. The gene calls are TRBV29-1 and TRBJ2-7; 9 nucleotides align to TRBD1. Trimming removed 5 bases from V and 4 bases from J; junction bases left unmatched: 9. This CDR3 spans 14 amino acids. Germline V CDR1 and CDR2: SQVTM, ANQGSEA.

The gene calls are TRBV13 and TRBJ2-3; TRBD2 might be the D (5 bases). V gave up 3 bases and J gave up 5 bases, with 12 bases separating them. Germline values: CDR1 PRHDT, CDR2 FYEKMQ (reference sequence). This CDR3 is built from 14 residues. The CDR3 protein is CASSLGSREDTQYF. The CDR3 DNA is TGTGCCAGCAGCTTGGGATCGAGGGAAGATACGCAGTATTTT. Drawing the rest from reference TRBV13 and TRBJ2-3, the complete variable domain is AAGVIQSPRHLIKEKRETATLKCYPIPRHDTVYWYQQGPGQDPQFLISFYEKMQSDKGSIPDRFSAQQFSDYHSELNMSSLELGDSALYFCASSLGSREDTQYFGPGTRLTVL.

Remarks on this clonotype: With a much larger clone just one base away, this may be a read error. The chain has TRBV20-1 and TRBJ1-1; D is undetermined. Germline V lookup: CDR1 DFQATT, CDR2 SNEGSKA (reference sequence). Trimming cost V 2 bases and J 4 bases, with 8 bases left between them. CDR3 length: 12 amino acids. For the CDR3, the DNA is TGCAGTGCTAGACAGGTGGCCACTGAAGCTTTCTTT. Translated, it gives CSARQVATEAFF.

The count of this clonotype is one. V gene TRBV12-3 or TRBV12-4 combines with J gene TRBJ1-4; 7 positions match TRBD1. The CDR3 contains 15 residues. The junction had 9 bases not matched to a gene; V was cut back by 6 bases and J by 5 bases. The CDR3 region has the DNA TGTGCCAGCAGGGGCGGACAGGATGGAAATGAAAAACTGTTTTTT. Its translation is CASRGGQDGNEKLFF.

The CDR3: CASTESGASGTQYF. The DNA for the CDR3 is TGTGCCAGCACCGAAAGCGGGGCTTCCGGGACCCAGTACTTC. V gene TRBV6-2 or TRBV6-3 combines with J gene TRBJ2-5; TRBD2 agrees at 7 bases. This CDR3 region has 14 residues. Germline V gene lookup returns CDR1 MNHEY and CDR2 SVGEGT. V gave up 7 bases and J gave up 7 bases; unmatched junction bases: 12.

This clonotype was observed a few times. The rearrangement links TRBV5-1 to TRBJ2-1, with 11 bases identical to TRBD2. Germline V gene sequence: CDR1 SGHRS, CDR2 YFSETQ. This CDR3 contains 15 residues. Germline trimming cut 3 bases from V and 12 bases from J; bases unmatched to any gene: 11. The chain's CDR3 is CASSSPGTSGHRQFF. CDR3 DNA: TGCGCCAGCAGCTCGCCCGGGACTAGCGGACACCGGCAGTTCTTC.

V and J are TRBV6-5 and TRBJ2-6; 7 bases line up with TRBD1. After removal of 4 bases from V and 2 bases from J, the junction contained 8 bases not matched to a gene. This CDR3 has 17 amino acids. Germline CDR1 reads MNHEY; CDR2 reads SVGAGI. The CDR3 protein is CASSFRQGPTGANVLTF. In DNA, the CDR3 is TGTGCCAGCAGTTTCCGACAGGGCCCCACTGGGGCCAACGTCCTGACTTTC.

This rearrangement joins TRBV29-1 to TRBJ1-1; TRBD1 might be the D (6 bases). CDR1 is SQVTM and CDR2 is ANQGSEA in the germline V gene. The V end lost 7 bases, the J end lost 4 bases, and 19 bases lay between the germline ends. The CDR3 runs 14 residues. CDR3 in DNA: TGCAGCGCCCAATCACAGGGTTTGGGCACTGAAGCTTTCTTT. Translated, it gives CSAQSQGLGTEAFF.

The chain carries TRBV21-1 and TRBJ2-1; TRBD1 is the table's D call, not checked against the DNA. TRBV21-1 is reported as a pseudogene. The CDR3 sequence is 14 residues long. The CDR3 region has the DNA TGTGCCAGCAGCACCGGGACAGGACTAAATGAGCAGTTCTTC. As protein: CASSTGTGLNEQFF.

This clonotype was observed a few times. This rearrangement joins TRBV15 to TRBJ1-6; maybe TRBD1 (5 bases). Germline CDR1 LNHNV, CDR2 YYDKDF (reference sequence). With 2 bases removed from V and 8 bases from J, the gap between germline ends came to 16 bases. The CDR3 has 16 residues. The CDR3 DNA is TGTGCCACCAGCAGATCCGCAGCACAGGTCGATTCACCCCTCCACTTT. Its protein product is CATSRSAAQVDSPLHF.

This rearrangement joins TRBV29-1 to TRBJ2-7; no firm D call. The J call is in doubt because the DNA end fits TRBJ2-5 better. This CDR3 has 13 amino acids. The germline CDR1 and CDR2 sequences are SQVTM and ANQGSEA. The DNA of the CDR3 is TGCAGCGTTGGTTACGTGGGTGGAGAGACCCAGTACTTC. Residues: CSVGYVGGETQYF.

The chain links TRBV4-1 to TRBJ1-2; D call uncertain. This CDR3 is 13 amino acids long. Germline CDR1 MGHRA, CDR2 YSYEKL. Trimming took 1 base from V and 6 from J, leaving 9 bases between them. The CDR3 DNA reads as TGCGCCAGCAGCCAAGTCGGGGAGGATGGCTACACCTTC. Protein product: CASSQVGEDGYTF.

This clonotype showed up just a few times. This chain uses TRBV10-3 with TRBJ2-5; 11 bases line up with TRBD2. Germline CDR1 reads ENHRY; CDR2 reads SYGVKD. The V and J ends lost 5 bases and 4 bases, in that order; junction bases with no gene match: 6. The CDR3 spans 15 residues. CDR3 coding DNA: TGTGCCATCAGTTCTGGGACTAGCGGCTTAGAGACCCAGTACTTC. Protein product: CAISSGTSGLETQYF.